Shown below are 18 T cell receptor beta chains from a single sample sequenced in a study of CD4 T cells in relation to SARS-CoV-2 and coronaviruses. Their antigen targets remain unknown. Sequenced by immunoSEQ multiplex PCR; TCRdb stores in-frame clones only, minus some. The sample records 35,000 to 45,000 clones, approximately 80% being singletons. The sequenced sample consisted of memory CD4+ T cells from PBMCs, cultured in vitro. The receptors here all came from an adult with COVID-19.

The chain links TRBV7-3 to TRBJ2-3, with TRBD2 identical over 7 bases. V gave up 1 base and J gave up 1 base; unmatched junction bases: 2. Germline V gene data show CDR1 as SGHTA and CDR2 as FQGTGA. The CDR3 extends over 15 amino acids. CDR3: CASSLIAGGTDTQYF. The DNA of the CDR3 is TGTGCCAGCAGCTTAATAGCGGGCGGCACAGATACGCAGTATTTT. Filled out from reference TRBV7-3 and TRBJ2-3, the complete variable domain reads GAGVSQTPSNKVTEKGKYVELRCDPISGHTALYWYRQSLGQGPEFLIYFQGTGAADDSGLPNDRFFAVRPEGSVSTLKIQRTERGDSAVYLCASSLIAGGTDTQYFGPGTRLTVL.

The genes are TRBV14 and TRBJ2-2; no firm D call. The ends were cut back, 3 bases at V and 0 bases at J, with 5 bases in the middle. This CDR3 contains 14 residues. Germline V gene data show CDR1 as SGHDN and CDR2 as FVKESK. Here the CDR3 DNA reads TGTGCCAGCAGCCAGCAGACGAACACCGGGGAGCTGTTTTTT. Its translation is CASSQQTNTGELFF.

The chain combines TRBV19 with TRBJ1-4; D uncertain. CDR3 length: 15 amino acids. V lost 3 bases, J lost 6 bases, and 14 bases lay in between. Germline CDR1 LNHDA, CDR2 SQIVND (reference sequence). The DNA for the CDR3 is TGTGCCAGTAGTATTGTTGCAGGCACCTATGAAAAACTGTTTTTT. This gives the protein CASSIVAGTYEKLFF. Drawing the rest from reference TRBV19 and TRBJ1-4, the complete variable domain is DGGITQSPKYLFRKEGQNVTLSCEQNLNHDAMYWYRQDPGQGLRLIYYSQIVNDFQKGDIAEGYSVSREKKESFPLTVTSAQKNPTAFYLCASSIVAGTYEKLFFGSGTQLSVL.

The chain employs TRBV4-1 and TRBJ2-3, with 10 bases aligning to TRBD2. Trimming cost V 0 bases and J 1 base; bases outside gene matches: 16. The CDR3 loop spans 21 amino acids. The V gene's germline CDR1 is MGHRA and CDR2 YSYEKL. The CDR3 bases are TGCGCCAGCAGCCAAGATCTAGTCCCTAGCGGGAGAATCGGGCGCACAGATACGCAGTATTTT. Its protein product is CASSQDLVPSGRIGRTDTQYF.

V is TRBV6-2 or TRBV6-3 and J is TRBJ1-1, with D possibly matching TRBD1 (5 bases). Looked up from germline, CDR1 is MNHEY and CDR2 is SVGEGT. The V end was cut by 6 bases, the J end by 1 base, with 9 bases between. The CDR3 has 13 amino acids. CDR3 region: CASSPGGNTEAFF. In DNA, the CDR3 is TGTGCCAGCAGCCCCGGGGGGAACACTGAAGCTTTCTTT.

This clone was counted a few times. The chain carries TRBV5-1 and TRBJ2-1; TRBD2 aligns across 8 bases. The V segment lost 1 base and the J segment 8 bases; nucleotides outside the gene matches: 8. Germline CDR1 and CDR2: SGHRS and YFSETQ. The CDR3 runs to 15 residues. The CDR3 region is CASSLLSGRSYEQFF. The CDR3 nucleotides are TGCGCCAGCAGCTTGCTAAGCGGGAGATCCTATGAGCAGTTCTTC.

The gene calls are TRBV3-1 (or the pseudogene TRBV3-2) and TRBJ2-3, with D possibly being TRBD2 (5 bases). The CDR3 consists of 14 residues. Germline CDR1 and CDR2: LGHDT and YNNKEL (reference sequence). Deletions cut 4 bases from V and 0 bases from J, with 8 bases between. The CDR3 loop reads CASSRGGSTDTQYF. The CDR3 nucleotides read TGTGCCAGCAGCCGCGGCGGGAGCACAGATACGCAGTATTTT.

V and J are TRBV6-5 and TRBJ1-5; 10 bases agree with TRBD1. Germline CDR1 reads MNHEY; CDR2 reads SVGAGI. The V gene end was trimmed by 6 bases and the J gene end by 2 bases; junction bases not matched to a gene: 4. The CDR3 is 15 residues long. The CDR3 region is CASRAGQGRNQPQHF. The CDR3 DNA is TGTGCCAGCAGGGCGGGACAGGGGCGCAATCAGCCCCAGCATTTT.

The J gene is TRBJ2-2, the V gene TRBV19, with 10 bases identical to TRBD1. With V trimmed by 4 bases and J by 0 bases, 2 bases remained unmatched. The CDR3 is made up of 16 amino acids. The germline V gene encodes CDR1 LNHDA and CDR2 SQIVND (reference sequence). The CDR3: CASSKTGGANTGELFF. CDR3 bases: TGTGCCAGTAGTAAGACAGGGGGCGCGAACACCGGGGAGCTGTTTTTT.

The chain recombines TRBV5-1 with TRBJ2-6; TRBD1 matches 9 bases. Germline lookup yields CDR1 SGHRS and CDR2 YFSETQ. V lost 3 bases to trimming and J lost 4 bases; unmatched junction nucleotides: 11. The CDR3 runs 18 residues. The CDR3 DNA follows: TGCGCCAGCAGCTCGCGGGGGACAGGGTCAGGAGGGGCCAACGTCCTGACTTTC. This gives the protein CASSSRGTGSGGANVLTF. Using reference TRBV5-1 and TRBJ2-6 for the parts outside the CDR3, the full variable domain is KAGVTQTPRYLIKTRGQQVTLSCSPISGHRSVSWYQQTPGQGLQFLFEYFSETQRNKGNFPGRFSGRQFSNSRSEMNVSTLELGDSALYLCASSSRGTGSGGANVLTFGAGSRLTVL.

This clone was seen a few times. The chain uses TRBV24-1 and TRBJ2-1, with D possibly matching TRBD2 (7 bases). Germline CDR1 KGHDR, CDR2 SFDVKD. The CDR3 spans 14 residues. Trimming pared 10 bases from V and 6 bases from J, leaving 18 bases between. CDR3 nucleotide sequence: TGTGCCACAAGGAACCCAGGGGAGGGCAATGAGCAGTTCTTC. Translation gives CATRNPGEGNEQFF.

J is TRBJ2-2 and V is TRBV10-3; tentatively, D is TRBD2 (5 bases). The CDR3 runs to 13 residues. V gave up 10 bases and J gave up 1 base, with 10 bases separating them. The germline V gene has CDR1 ENHRY and CDR2 SYGVKD. Written as DNA, the CDR3 is TGTGCCACCTGGACTCGGAACACCGGGGAGCTGTTTTTT. It is translated as CATWTRNTGELFF.

V is TRBV10-3 and J is TRBJ2-2; D might be TRBD2 (6 bases). The V end lost 0 bases, the J end lost 2 bases, and 16 bases lay between the germline ends. The length of the CDR3 is 18 residues. Per the germline V gene, CDR1 is ENHRY and CDR2 is SYGVKD. CDR3 nucleotide sequence: TGTGCCATCAGTGAGTCGTTGCTGCGGGGCGAAAACACCGGGGAGCTGTTTTTT. This gives the protein CAISESLLRGENTGELFF.

The chain has TRBV7-9 and TRBJ1-2; TRBD1 aligns across 8 bases. The CDR3 extends over 13 amino acids. V was pared by 5 bases and J by 6 bases, with 5 bases of the junction left unmatched. The germline V gene has CDR1 SEHNR and CDR2 FQNEAQ (reference sequence). CDR3: CASSPTGGHGYTF. CDR3 nucleotide sequence: TGTGCCAGCAGCCCAACAGGGGGGCATGGCTACACCTTC.

The chain couples TRBV10-3 to TRBJ2-1; the match to TRBD1 covers 7 bases. Looked up from germline, CDR1 is ENHRY and CDR2 is SYGVKD. The V gene end was trimmed by 8 bases and the J gene end by 4 bases; junction bases not matched to a gene: 5. CDR3 length: 13 amino acids. This CDR3 reads CAIGDRNYNEQFF. DNA of the CDR3: TGTGCCATCGGGGACAGAAATTACAATGAGCAGTTCTTC.

V gene TRBV24-1 combines with J gene TRBJ1-2, with a tentative D call TRBD1 (5 bases). Trimming took 3 bases from V and 6 from J, leaving 10 bases between them. The V gene's germline CDR1 is KGHDR and CDR2 SFDVKD. The CDR3 is 13 amino acids. The CDR3 loop is CATSDGQGDGYTF. CDR3 in DNA: TGTGCCACCAGTGATGGGCAGGGCGATGGCTACACCTTC.

This clone was seen more than once but under ten times. The CDR3 loop is CASSSGLAGETQYF. DNA for the CDR3: TGCGCCAGCAGCTCAGGACTAGCCGGAGAGACCCAGTACTTC. J is TRBJ2-5 and V is TRBV5-1; 8 bases fit TRBD2. Germline V lookup: CDR1 SGHRS, CDR2 YFSETQ. V shed 3 bases and J 4 bases; nucleotides not matched to a gene: 5. The CDR3 consists of 14 residues.

V and J are TRBV28 and TRBJ1-2; tentative D call: TRBD1 (6 bases). Germline loops: CDR1 MDHEN, CDR2 SYDVKM. With 4 bases removed from V and 8 bases from J, the gap between germline ends came to 11 bases. The length of the CDR3 is 12 residues. CDR3 loop: CASSYQGYGYTF. Written as DNA, the CDR3 is TGTGCCAGCAGTTACCAGGGGTACGGCTACACCTTC.